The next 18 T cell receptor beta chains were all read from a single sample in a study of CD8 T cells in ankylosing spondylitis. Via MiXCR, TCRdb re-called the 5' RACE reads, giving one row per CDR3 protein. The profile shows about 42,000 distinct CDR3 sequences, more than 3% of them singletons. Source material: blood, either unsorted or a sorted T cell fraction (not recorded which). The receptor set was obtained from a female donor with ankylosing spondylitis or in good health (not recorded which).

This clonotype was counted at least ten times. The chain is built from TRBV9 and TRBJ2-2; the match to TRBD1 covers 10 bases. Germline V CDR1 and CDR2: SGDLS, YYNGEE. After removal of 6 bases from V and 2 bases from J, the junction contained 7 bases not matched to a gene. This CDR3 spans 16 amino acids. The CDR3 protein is CASNRRQGANTGELFF. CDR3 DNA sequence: TGTGCCAGCAATCGACGACAGGGGGCTAACACCGGGGAGCTGTTTTTT.

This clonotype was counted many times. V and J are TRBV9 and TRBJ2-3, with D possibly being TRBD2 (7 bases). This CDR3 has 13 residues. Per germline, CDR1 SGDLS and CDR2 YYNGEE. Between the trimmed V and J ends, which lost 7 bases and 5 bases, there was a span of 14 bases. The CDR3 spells CASGGGSEDTQYF. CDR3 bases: TGTGCCAGCGGCGGGGGCAGTGAAGATACGCAGTATTTT.

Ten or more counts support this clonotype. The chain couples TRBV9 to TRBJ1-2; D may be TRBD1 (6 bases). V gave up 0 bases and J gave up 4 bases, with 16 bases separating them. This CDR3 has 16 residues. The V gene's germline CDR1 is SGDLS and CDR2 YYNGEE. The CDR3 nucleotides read TGTGCCAGCAGCGTAGACCAGGGGCGAAATCTCTATGGCTACACCTTC. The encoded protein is CASSVDQGRNLYGYTF.

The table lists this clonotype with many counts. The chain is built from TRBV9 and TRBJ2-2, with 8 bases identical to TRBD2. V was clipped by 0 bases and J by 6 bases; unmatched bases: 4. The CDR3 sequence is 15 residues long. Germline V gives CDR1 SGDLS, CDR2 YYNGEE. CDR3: CASSVEGLGSGELFF. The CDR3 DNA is TGTGCCAGCAGCGTAGAGGGACTAGGTTCCGGGGAGCTGTTTTTT.

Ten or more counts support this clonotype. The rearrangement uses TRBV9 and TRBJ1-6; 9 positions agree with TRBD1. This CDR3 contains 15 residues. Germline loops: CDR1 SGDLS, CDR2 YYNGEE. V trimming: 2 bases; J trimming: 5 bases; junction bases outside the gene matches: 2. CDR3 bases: TGTGCCAGCAGCGTCCGGACAGGGGATAATTCACCCCTCCACTTT. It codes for CASSVRTGDNSPLHF.

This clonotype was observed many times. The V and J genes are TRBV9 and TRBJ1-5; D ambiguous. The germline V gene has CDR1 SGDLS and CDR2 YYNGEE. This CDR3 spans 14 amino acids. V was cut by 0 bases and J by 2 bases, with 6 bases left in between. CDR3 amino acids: CASSVDFGNQPQHF. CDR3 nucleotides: TGTGCCAGCAGCGTAGACTTCGGCAATCAGCCCCAGCATTTT. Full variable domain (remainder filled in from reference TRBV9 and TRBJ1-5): DSGVTQTPKHLITATGQRVTLRCSPRSGDLSVYWYQQSLDQGLQFLIQYYNGEERAKGNILERFSAQQFPDLHSELNLSSLELGDSALYFCASSVDFGNQPQHFGDGTRLSIL.

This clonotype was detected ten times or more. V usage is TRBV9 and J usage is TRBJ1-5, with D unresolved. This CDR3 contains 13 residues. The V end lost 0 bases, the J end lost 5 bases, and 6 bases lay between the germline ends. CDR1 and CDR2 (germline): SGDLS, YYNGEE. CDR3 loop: CASSVEPHQPQHF. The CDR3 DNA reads TGTGCCAGCAGCGTAGAACCCCATCAGCCCCAGCATTTT. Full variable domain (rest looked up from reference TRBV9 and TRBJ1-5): DSGVTQTPKHLITATGQRVTLRCSPRSGDLSVYWYQQSLDQGLQFLIQYYNGEERAKGNILERFSAQQFPDLHSELNLSSLELGDSALYFCASSVEPHQPQHFGDGTRLSIL.

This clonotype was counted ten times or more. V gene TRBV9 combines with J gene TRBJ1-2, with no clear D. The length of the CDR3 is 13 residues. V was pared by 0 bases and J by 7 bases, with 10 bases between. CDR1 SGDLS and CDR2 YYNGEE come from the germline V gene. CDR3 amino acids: CASSVGWKGGYTF. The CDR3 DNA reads TGTGCCAGCAGCGTAGGGTGGAAGGGTGGCTACACCTTC.

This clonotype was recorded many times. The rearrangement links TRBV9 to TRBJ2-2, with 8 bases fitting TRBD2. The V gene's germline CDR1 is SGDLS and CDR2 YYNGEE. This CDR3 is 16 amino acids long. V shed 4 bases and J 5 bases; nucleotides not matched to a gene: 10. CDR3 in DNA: TGTGCCAGCAGCCCCGCCGGGACTAGTGTAACCGGGGAGCTGTTTTTT. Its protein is CASSPAGTSVTGELFF.

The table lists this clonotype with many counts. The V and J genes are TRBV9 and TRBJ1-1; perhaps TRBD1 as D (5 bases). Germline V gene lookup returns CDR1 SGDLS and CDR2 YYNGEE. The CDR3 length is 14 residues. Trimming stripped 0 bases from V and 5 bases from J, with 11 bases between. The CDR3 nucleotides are TGTGCCAGCAGCGTAGGCAGGGATCGGACTGAAGCTTTCTTT. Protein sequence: CASSVGRDRTEAFF.

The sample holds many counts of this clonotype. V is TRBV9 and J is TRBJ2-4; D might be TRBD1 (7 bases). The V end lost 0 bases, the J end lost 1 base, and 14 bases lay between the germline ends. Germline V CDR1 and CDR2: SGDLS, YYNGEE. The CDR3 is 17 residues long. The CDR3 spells CASSVGAGGTAKNIQYF. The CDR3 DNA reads TGTGCCAGCAGCGTAGGGGCAGGGGGGACGGCCAAAAACATTCAGTACTTC.

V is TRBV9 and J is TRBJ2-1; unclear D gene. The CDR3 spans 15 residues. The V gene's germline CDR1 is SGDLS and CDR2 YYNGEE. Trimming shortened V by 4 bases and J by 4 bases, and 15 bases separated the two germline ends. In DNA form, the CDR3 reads TGTGCCAGCAGCCTAACAACCGGGCCGTACAATGAGCAGTTCTTC. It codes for CASSLTTGPYNEQFF.

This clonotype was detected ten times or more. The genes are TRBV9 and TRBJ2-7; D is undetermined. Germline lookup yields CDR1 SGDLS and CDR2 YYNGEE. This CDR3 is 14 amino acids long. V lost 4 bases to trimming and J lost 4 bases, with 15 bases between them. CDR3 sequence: CASSKALVNYEQYF. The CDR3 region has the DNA TGTGCCAGCAGCAAAGCCCTGGTAAATTACGAGCAGTACTTC. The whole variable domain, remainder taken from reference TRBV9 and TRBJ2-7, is DSGVTQTPKHLITATGQRVTLRCSPRSGDLSVYWYQQSLDQGLQFLIQYYNGEERAKGNILERFSAQQFPDLHSELNLSSLELGDSALYFCASSKALVNYEQYFGPGTRLTVT.

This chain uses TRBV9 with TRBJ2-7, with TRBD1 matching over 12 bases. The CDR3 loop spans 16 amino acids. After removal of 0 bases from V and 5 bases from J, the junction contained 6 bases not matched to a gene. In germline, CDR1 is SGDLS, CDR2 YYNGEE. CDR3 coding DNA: TGTGCCAGCAGCGTAGGAGGGACAGGGGGCAGGAACGAGCAGTACTTC. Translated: CASSVGGTGGRNEQYF.

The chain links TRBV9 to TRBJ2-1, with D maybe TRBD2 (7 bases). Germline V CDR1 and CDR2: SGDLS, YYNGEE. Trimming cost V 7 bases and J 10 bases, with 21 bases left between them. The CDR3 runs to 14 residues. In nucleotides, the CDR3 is TGTGCCAGCGGCCCCACCACAGGGCGGGGGGAGCAGTTCTTC. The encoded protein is CASGPTTGRGEQFF.

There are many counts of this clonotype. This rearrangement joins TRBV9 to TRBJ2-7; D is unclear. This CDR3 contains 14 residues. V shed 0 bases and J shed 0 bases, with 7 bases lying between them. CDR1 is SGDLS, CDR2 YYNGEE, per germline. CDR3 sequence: CASSVGASSYEQYF. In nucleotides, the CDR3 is TGTGCCAGCAGCGTAGGGGCCAGCTCCTACGAGCAGTACTTC.

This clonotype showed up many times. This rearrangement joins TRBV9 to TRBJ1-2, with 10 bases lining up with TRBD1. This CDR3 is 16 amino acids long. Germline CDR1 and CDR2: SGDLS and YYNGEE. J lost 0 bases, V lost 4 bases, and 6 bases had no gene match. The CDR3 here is CASSSPGQGTNYGYTF. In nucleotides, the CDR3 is TGTGCCAGCAGCTCCCCGGGACAGGGGACTAACTATGGCTACACCTTC. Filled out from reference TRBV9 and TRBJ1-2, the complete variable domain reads DSGVTQTPKHLITATGQRVTLRCSPRSGDLSVYWYQQSLDQGLQFLIQYYNGEERAKGNILERFSAQQFPDLHSELNLSSLELGDSALYFCASSSPGQGTNYGYTFGSGTRLTVV.

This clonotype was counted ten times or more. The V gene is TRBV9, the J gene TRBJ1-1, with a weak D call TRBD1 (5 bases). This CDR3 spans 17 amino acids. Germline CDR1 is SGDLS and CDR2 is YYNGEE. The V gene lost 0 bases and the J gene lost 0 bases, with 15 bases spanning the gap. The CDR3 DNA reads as TGTGCCAGCAGCGTAGTTTTTCCAGGGACCATGAACACTGAAGCTTTCTTT. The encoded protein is CASSVVFPGTMNTEAFF.